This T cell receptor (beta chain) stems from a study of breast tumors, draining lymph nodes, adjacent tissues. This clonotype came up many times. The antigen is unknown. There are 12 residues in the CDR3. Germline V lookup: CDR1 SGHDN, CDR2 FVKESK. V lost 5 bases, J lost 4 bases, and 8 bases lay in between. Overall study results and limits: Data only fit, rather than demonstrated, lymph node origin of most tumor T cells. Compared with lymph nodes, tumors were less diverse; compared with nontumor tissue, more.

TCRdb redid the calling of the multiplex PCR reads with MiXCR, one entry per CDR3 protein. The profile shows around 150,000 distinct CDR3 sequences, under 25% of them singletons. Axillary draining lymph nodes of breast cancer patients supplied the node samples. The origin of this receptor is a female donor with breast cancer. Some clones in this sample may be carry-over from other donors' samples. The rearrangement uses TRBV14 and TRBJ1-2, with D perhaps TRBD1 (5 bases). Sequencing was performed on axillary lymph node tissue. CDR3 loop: CASSKDIYGYTF. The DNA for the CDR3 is TGTGCCAGCAGCAAGGACATCTATGGCTACACCTTC.